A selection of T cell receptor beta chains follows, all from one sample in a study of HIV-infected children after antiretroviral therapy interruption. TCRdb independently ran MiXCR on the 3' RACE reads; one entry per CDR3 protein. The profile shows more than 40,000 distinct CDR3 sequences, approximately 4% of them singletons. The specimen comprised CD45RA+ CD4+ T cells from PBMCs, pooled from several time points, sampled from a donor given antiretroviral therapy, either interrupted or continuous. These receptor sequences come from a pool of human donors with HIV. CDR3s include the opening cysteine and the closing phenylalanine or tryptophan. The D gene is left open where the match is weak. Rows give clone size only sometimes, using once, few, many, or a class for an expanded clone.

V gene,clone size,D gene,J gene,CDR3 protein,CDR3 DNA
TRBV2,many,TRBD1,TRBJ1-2,CASPTGDEGYTF,TGTGCCAGCCCTACAGGGGACGAAGGCTACACCTTC
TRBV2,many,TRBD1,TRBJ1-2,CASSGQGGGYTF,TGTGCCAGCAGCGGACAGGGGGGCGGCTACACCTTC
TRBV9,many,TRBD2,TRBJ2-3,CASSEAGGRTDTQYF,TGTGCCAGCAGTGAAGCGGGGGGGCGGACAGATACGCAGTATTTT
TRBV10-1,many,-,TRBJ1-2,CARARGLENYNYGYTF,TGCGCCAGGGCCCGAGGACTAGAAAACTATAACTATGGCTACACCTTC
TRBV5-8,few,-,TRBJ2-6,CASSLGVPSGANVLTF,TGTGCCAGCAGCTTGGGGGTCCCCTCTGGGGCCAACGTCCTGACTTTC
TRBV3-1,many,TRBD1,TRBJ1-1,CASSQITGGTEAFF,TGTGCCAGCAGCCAGATAACAGGGGGCACTGAAGCTTTCTTT
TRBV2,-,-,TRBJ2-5,CATGGDGETQYF,TGTGCCACCGGTGGGGACGGAGAGACCCAGTACTTC
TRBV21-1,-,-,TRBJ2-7,CASTQPKDDDEQYF,TGTGCCAGCACTCAGCCTAAGGACGACGACGAGCAGTACTTC
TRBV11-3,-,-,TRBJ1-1,CASSLDGVNTEAFF,TGTGCCAGCAGCTTAGATGGAGTGAACACTGAAGCTTTCTTT
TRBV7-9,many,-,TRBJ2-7,CASSLAWDSSYEQYF,TGTGCCAGCAGCTTGGCCTGGGATAGCTCCTACGAGCAGTACTTC
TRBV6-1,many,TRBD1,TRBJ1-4,CASSSGTERDEKLFF,TGTGCCAGCAGTTCCGGGACAGAGAGGGATGAAAAACTGTTTTTT
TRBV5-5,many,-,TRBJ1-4,CASSLRQTTNEKLFF,TGTGCCAGCAGCTTGAGGCAGACAACTAATGAAAAACTGTTTTTT
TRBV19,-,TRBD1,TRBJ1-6,CASSMDRGNSPLHF,TGTGCCAGTAGTATGGACAGGGGGAATTCACCCCTCCACTTT
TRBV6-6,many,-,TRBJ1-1,CASTLQGGNTEAFF,TGTGCCAGCACCCTACAGGGAGGGAACACTGAAGCTTTCTTT
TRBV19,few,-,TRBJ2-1,CASRDPGDNNEQFF,TGTGCCAGTAGGGACCCGGGAGACAACAATGAGCAGTTCTTC
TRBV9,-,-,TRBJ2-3,CASSVSEGHYADTQYF,TGTGCCAGCAGCGTCTCTGAGGGCCATTACGCAGATACGCAGTATTTT
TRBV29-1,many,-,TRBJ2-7,CSVTGVSYEQYF,TGCAGCGTTACCGGGGTCTCCTACGAGCAGTACTTC
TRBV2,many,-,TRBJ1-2,CASRWGLIYGYTF,TGTGCCAGCAGATGGGGACTGATCTATGGCTACACCTTC
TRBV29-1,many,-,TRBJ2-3,CSVVGGRRHTDTQYF,TGCAGCGTGGTGGGCGGCAGACGTCACACAGATACGCAGTATTTT
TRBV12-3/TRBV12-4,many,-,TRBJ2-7,CASKGLGREQYF,TGTGCCAGCAAGGGGTTGGGCAGGGAGCAGTACTTC
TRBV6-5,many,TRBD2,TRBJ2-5,CASSPRVIAGTQYF,TGTGCCAGCAGTCCCAGGGTCATAGCGGGGACCCAGTACTTC
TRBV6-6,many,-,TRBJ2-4,CASGDATGESQNTLYF,TGTGCCAGCGGTGATGCTACTGGGGAGAGTCAAAACACCTTGTACTTT
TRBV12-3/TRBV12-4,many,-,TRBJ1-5,CASTQDGGSNQPQHF,TGTGCCAGCACACAGGACGGTGGTAGCAATCAGCCCCAGCATTTT
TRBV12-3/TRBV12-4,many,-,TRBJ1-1,CASSSFSQFPNTEAFF,TGTGCCAGCAGCTCCTTTTCACAGTTCCCGAACACTGAAGCTTTCTTT
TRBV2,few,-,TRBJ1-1,CASSIQGLNTEAFF,TGTGCCAGCAGTATACAGGGACTGAACACTGAAGCTTTCTTT
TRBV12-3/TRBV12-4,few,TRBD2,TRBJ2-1,CASSVAGGTYNEQFF,TGTGCCAGCAGCGTAGCGGGGGGGACCTACAATGAGCAGTTCTTC
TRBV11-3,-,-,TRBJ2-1,CASSFQSSYNEQF,TGTGCCAGCAGCTTCCAGAGCTCCTACAATGAGCAGTTC
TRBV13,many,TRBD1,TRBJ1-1,CASSPVGTGGSEAFF,TGTGCCAGCAGTCCTGTGGGGACAGGGGGTTCTGAAGCTTTCTTT
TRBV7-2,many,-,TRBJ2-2,CASSLRAWMRQTNTGELFF,TGTGCCAGCAGCTTAAGGGCCTGGATGAGGCAAACGAACACCGGGGAGCTGTTTTTT
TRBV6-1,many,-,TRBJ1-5,CASGGPQNQPQHF,TGTGCCAGTGGGGGGCCCCAGAATCAGCCCCAGCATTTT
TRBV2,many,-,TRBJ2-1,CASSGGPVNEQFF,TGTGCCAGCAGTGGTGGGCCCGTCAATGAGCAGTTCTTC
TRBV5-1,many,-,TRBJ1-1,CASSLVRRDTEAFF,TGCGCCAGCAGTTTGGTCAGGCGAGACACTGAAGCTTTCTTT
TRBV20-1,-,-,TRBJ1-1,CSATGTHTEAFF,TGCAGTGCTACCGGGACCCACACTGAAGCTTTCTTT
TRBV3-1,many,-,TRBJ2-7,CASSQVLGTLQYF,TGTGCCAGCAGCCAAGTGTTAGGGACGCTGCAGTACTTC
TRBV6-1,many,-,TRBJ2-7,CASSENSYEQYF,TGTGCCAGCAGTGAGAACTCCTACGAGCAGTACTTC
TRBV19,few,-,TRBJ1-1,CASSILGGEAFF,TGTGCCAGTAGTATCCTAGGTGGTGAAGCTTTCTTT
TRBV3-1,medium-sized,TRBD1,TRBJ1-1,CASRGGQGYRDTEAFF,TGTGCCAGCAGAGGGGGACAGGGATATAGAGACACTGAAGCTTTCTTT
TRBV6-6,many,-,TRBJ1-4,CASTEGPVATNEKLFF,TGTGCCAGCACCGAAGGACCGGTTGCAACTAATGAAAAACTGTTTTTT